The rows below give T cell receptor beta chains drawn from one sample of a study of T cell responses to AZD1222 COVID-19 vaccine. Clones were read by immunoSEQ multiplex PCR, and TCRdb kept only the in-frame ones, dropping some. Here the sample spans roughly 120,000 clones, roughly 85% being singletons. The source was peripheral blood, collected 28 days after the second AZD1222 dose. Receptor source: an adult who received the AZD1222 COVID-19 vaccine. Both conserved end residues are part of each CDR3. The D gene is left open where the match is weak. For some rows the clone size is stated as once, few or many, or as a class when expanded; others skip it.

-,-,TRBJ2-1,TRBV9,CASSRSGSYNEQFF,TGTGCCAGCAGCCGTAGCGGCAGCTACAATGAGCAGTTCTTC
TRBD2,-,TRBJ2-5,TRBV5-6,CASSLGLAGWETQYF,TGTGCCAGCAGCTTGGGACTAGCGGGGTGGGAGACCCAGTACTTC
-,-,TRBJ2-5,TRBV29-1,CSDVGVGETQYF,TGCAGCGACGTGGGGGTGGGAGAGACCCAGTACTTC
-,-,TRBJ1-1,TRBV29-1,CSVEIGGGTEAFF,TGCAGCGTTGAGATAGGGGGGGGAACTGAAGCTTTCTTT
-,-,TRBJ1-1,TRBV11-2,CASSFEGGEVAFF,TGTGCCAGCAGCTTTGAGGGGGGGGAGGTAGCTTTCTTT
-,-,TRBJ2-2,TRBV4-2,CASSPYPGASENTGELFF,TGTGCCAGCAGCCCCTACCCCGGGGCTAGCGAGAACACCGGGGAGCTGTTTTTT
-,-,TRBJ2-7,TRBV7-9,CASSPGPYEQYF,TGTGCCAGCAGCCCGGGGCCGTACGAGCAGTACTTC
TRBD1,-,TRBJ1-1,TRBV10-3,CAISRDRGNTEAFF,TGTGCCATCAGCCGGGACAGGGGGAACACTGAAGCTTTCTTT
-,-,TRBJ2-7,TRBV28,CASSLSLGGLKQYF,TGTGCCAGCAGTTTATCGCTTGGAGGCCTCAAGCAGTACTTC
TRBD2,-,TRBJ2-7,TRBV2,CASGGGTRGEQYF,TGTGCCAGCGGGGGGGGGACCCGAGGCGAGCAGTACTTC
-,-,TRBJ2-5,TRBV19,CASSPEYQETQYF,TGTGCCAGTAGTCCAGAATACCAAGAGACCCAGTACTTC
-,few,TRBJ2-3,TRBV19,CASSAAATDTQYF,TGTGCCAGTAGTGCGGCGGCCACAGATACGCAGTATTTT
-,-,TRBJ2-7,TRBV19,CASSKTAYSYEQYF,TGTGCCAGTAGTAAGACAGCATATTCCTACGAGCAGTACTTC
-,-,TRBJ1-5,TRBV9,CASSPLGSGLPQHF,TGTGCCAGCAGCCCTCTGGGGTCAGGTTTGCCCCAGCATTTT
-,-,TRBJ1-1,TRBV30,CAWAPRNTEAFF,TGTGCCTGGGCCCCTCGTAACACTGAAGCTTTCTTT
-,once,TRBJ2-3,TRBV25-1,CASSPKSSLLGDTQYF,TGTGCCAGCAGCCCTAAGAGCTCTCTACTAGGGGATACGCAGTATTTT
-,-,TRBJ1-1,TRBV6-5,CASRPTGTDTEAFF,TGTGCCAGCAGACCTACAGGGACCGACACTGAAGCTTTCTTT
TRBD2,-,TRBJ2-1,TRBV10-2,CASSEDAGGGGEQFF,TGCGCCAGCAGTGAAGACGCGGGGGGAGGCGGTGAGCAGTTCTTC
-,few,TRBJ2-2,TRBV24-1,CATSDPRRGGNTGELFF,TGTGCCACCAGTGATCCGCGGCGGGGAGGAAACACCGGGGAGCTGTTTTTT
TRBD1,-,TRBJ1-3,TRBV5-1,CASSAEGQVPGNTIYF,TGCGCCAGCAGCGCCGAGGGACAGGTCCCTGGAAACACCATATATTTT
TRBD1,once,TRBJ1-1,TRBV5-6,CASSLAFIQGADTEAFF,TGTGCCAGCAGCTTGGCCTTTATACAGGGGGCGGACACTGAAGCTTTCTTT
-,-,TRBJ2-7,TRBV6-6,CASSYSKGGLYEQYF,TGTGCCAGCAGTTACTCGAAAGGGGGGCTGTACGAGCAGTACTTC
-,-,TRBJ2-7,TRBV18,CASSPQGPHSYEQYF,TGTGCCAGCTCACCACAGGGCCCCCACTCCTACGAGCAGTACTTC
TRBD2,-,TRBJ2-3,TRBV7-2,CASSFSGVTDTQYF,TGTGCCAGCAGCTTCAGCGGGGTCACAGATACGCAGTATTTT
-,-,TRBJ2-1,TRBV5-6,CASSFGYKGSNEQFF,TGTGCCAGCAGCTTCGGGTACAAAGGTAGCAATGAGCAGTTCTTC
-,few,TRBJ2-3,TRBV2,CASSRVLDTDTQYF,TGTGCCAGCAGCAGGGTTTTGGACACAGATACGCAGTATTTT
-,-,TRBJ1-4,TRBV19,CASRAAGLNEKLFF,TGTGCCAGTAGGGCTGCGGGTCTCAATGAAAAACTGTTTTTT
TRBD1,-,TRBJ1-4,TRBV6-4,CASSLITGAPNEKLFF,TGTGCCAGCAGTCTTATAACAGGGGCTCCTAATGAAAAACTGTTTTTT
TRBD2,-,TRBJ2-1,TRBV6-4,CASSKTSGGIFVFHEQFF,TGTGCCAGCAGTAAGACTAGCGGGGGAATATTCGTTTTCCATGAGCAGTTCTTC
-,-,TRBJ1-2,TRBV6-1,CASSESHSYGYTF,TGTGCCAGCAGTGAATCGCACTCCTATGGCTACACCTTC
-,-,TRBJ1-1,TRBV7-2,CASSLSMNMNTEAFF,TGTGCCAGCAGCTTATCTATGAATATGAACACTGAAGCTTTCTTT
-,once,TRBJ2-7,TRBV29-1,CSVDDSAYEQYF,TGCAGCGTTGATGACAGCGCCTACGAGCAGTACTTC
TRBD1,-,TRBJ1-3,TRBV7-8,CASSQRTGLPGNTIYF,TGTGCCAGCAGCCAACGGACAGGTCTTCCTGGAAACACCATATATTTT
-,-,TRBJ1-5,TRBV4-2,CASSQEGESNQPQHF,TGTGCCAGCAGCCAAGAAGGGGAGTCCAATCAGCCCCAGCATTTT
-,-,TRBJ1-5,TRBV14,CASSPGTAYQPQHF,TGTGCCAGCAGCCCCGGGACGGCATATCAGCCCCAGCATTTT
TRBD1,-,TRBJ1-2,TRBV5-5,CASSFNQGAGGYTF,TGTGCCAGCAGCTTCAATCAGGGGGCAGGAGGCTACACCTTC
TRBD1,-,TRBJ1-2,TRBV12-3/TRBV12-4,CASSLETGYGYTF,TGTGCCAGCAGTTTAGAGACAGGGTATGGCTACACCTTC
-,-,TRBJ2-1,TRBV6-5,CATNTRDLPQFF,TGTGCCACTAATACACGGGACCTTCCTCAGTTCTTC
TRBD2,-,TRBJ2-1,TRBV14,CASSPSGGARNEQFF,TGTGCCAGCAGCCCCAGCGGGGGGGCCCGGAATGAGCAGTTCTTC
-,-,TRBJ1-1,TRBV4-2,CASSQVPGAANTEAFF,TGTGCCAGCAGCCAAGTTCCGGGGGCCGCCAACACTGAAGCTTTCTTT
-,-,TRBJ2-2,TRBV6-5,CASRPRGYTGELFF,TGTGCCAGCAGACCCAGAGGTTACACCGGGGAGCTGTTTTTT
-,-,TRBJ1-5,TRBV5-1,CASSPTVVGVGQPQHF,TGCGCCAGCAGCCCGACGGTTGTGGGGGTTGGTCAGCCCCAGCATTTT
-,-,TRBJ1-1,TRBV28,CASSPLRNTEAFF,TGTGCCAGCAGTCCCCTCAGAAACACTGAAGCTTTCTTT
-,few,TRBJ1-4,TRBV28,CASSLGGGLLATNEKLFF,TGTGCCAGCAGTTTAGGCGGGGGCCTCCTGGCAACTAATGAAAAACTGTTTTTT
-,once,TRBJ1-5,TRBV11-2,CASSLVGGKKSNQPQHF,TGTGCCAGCAGCTTAGTAGGCGGGAAGAAGAGCAATCAGCCCCAGCATTTT
-,-,TRBJ2-1,TRBV28,CASSLSRYNEQFF,TGTGCCAGCAGTTTATCCAGGTACAATGAGCAGTTCTTC
TRBD2,-,TRBJ2-3,TRBV19,CASSYAPSGGTDTQYF,TGTGCCAGTAGTTATGCCCCTAGCGGGGGCACAGATACGCAGTATTTT
-,-,TRBJ1-1,TRBV6-5,CASSSRTGLYTEAFF,TGTGCCAGCAGTTCCCGGACCGGACTATACACTGAAGCTTTCTTT
-,once,TRBJ1-2,TRBV23-1,CASSHPGGYTF,TGCGCCAGCAGTCATCCTGGAGGCTACACCTTC
-,-,TRBJ1-1,TRBV30,CAWKPMNTEAFF,TGTGCCTGGAAGCCCATGAACACTGAAGCTTTCTTT
-,few,TRBJ2-3,TRBV4-3,CASSQDVGTDTQYF,TGCGCCAGCAGCCAAGATGTTGGCACAGATACGCAGTATTTT
-,-,TRBJ2-1,TRBV27,CASSFFGGPSSYNEQFF,TGTGCCAGCAGTTTTTTCGGGGGCCCTAGCTCCTACAATGAGCAGTTCTTC
TRBD1,-,TRBJ1-3,TRBV3-1/TRBV3-2,CASSRPLGTGVSGNTIYF,TGTGCCAGCAGCCGACCCCTTGGGACAGGGGTAAGTGGAAACACCATATATTTT
TRBD2,-,TRBJ2-2,TRBV12-5,CASGLGAGGIHGELFF,TGTGCTAGTGGTTTGGGGGCGGGGGGGATCCACGGGGAGCTGTTTTTT
TRBD1,-,TRBJ1-3,TRBV30,CAWSSWGQGSGNTIYF,TGTGCCTGGAGTTCATGGGGACAGGGCTCTGGAAACACCATATATTTT